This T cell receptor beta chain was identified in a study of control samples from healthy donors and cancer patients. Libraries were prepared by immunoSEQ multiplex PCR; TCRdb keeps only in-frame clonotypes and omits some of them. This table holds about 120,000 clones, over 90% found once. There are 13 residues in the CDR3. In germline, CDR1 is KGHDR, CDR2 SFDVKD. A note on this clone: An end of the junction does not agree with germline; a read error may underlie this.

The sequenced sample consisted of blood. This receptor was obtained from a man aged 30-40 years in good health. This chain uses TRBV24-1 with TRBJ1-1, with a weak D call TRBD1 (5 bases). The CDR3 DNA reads TGTGCCATCAGTGATTGGAACAGGCCAGAAGCTTTCTTT. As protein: CAISDWNRPEAFF.